The T cell receptor (beta chain) under discussion was sequenced for a study of blood T cell repertoires in COVID-19. Study as a whole: COVID-19 samples from acute and convalescent phases originated in the United States, Italy and Spain.

Sequencing used immunoSEQ multiplex PCR; TCRdb keeps in-frame clones, though not all of them. The sample includes around 170,000 clones, roughly nine tenths of them seen just once. Trimming left V 1 base short and J 13 bases short, with 10 bases between. Germline assignment: CDR1 SEHNR and CDR2 FQNEAQ (reference sequence). The CDR3 length is 12 residues. Sequenced input: peripheral blood. The rearrangement joins TRBV7-9 to TRBJ2-2, with D possibly matching TRBD2 (5 bases). The sequence came from a man younger than 30 who had recovered from COVID-19. The CDR3 sequence: CASSLGTAGLFF. The CDR3 DNA reads TGTGCCAGCAGCTTAGGCACGGCGGGGCTGTTTTTT.